This passage covers 25 T cell receptor beta chains from one sample sequenced in a study of blood T cell repertoires in COVID-19. Method: immunoSEQ multiplex PCR; TCRdb's copy keeps in-frame clones and lacks some. The repertoire holds 50,000 to 65,000 clones, around nine tenths seen once, with over 3% in the top ten. Sequencing was performed on peripheral blood. The origin of the receptors is a man aged 65 to 85 with acute or convalescent COVID-19.

The V call is TRBV7-2, the J call TRBJ2-7; 7 positions match TRBD1. The ends lost 4 bases at V and 4 bases at J; junction bases unmatched: 10. The germline CDR1 and CDR2 sequences are SGHTA and FQGNSA. The CDR3 has 15 amino acids. CDR3: CASSSAPGQLYEQYF. The CDR3, as DNA: TGTGCCAGCAGCTCGGCACCGGGACAGTTATACGAGCAGTACTTC.

The J gene is TRBJ2-3, the V gene TRBV27; TRBD1 aligns across 9 bases. The CDR3 length is 16 residues. CDR1 is MNHEY and CDR2 is SMNVEV in the germline V gene (reference sequence). J lost 5 bases, V lost 4 bases, and 10 bases had no gene match. The CDR3 nucleotides read TGTGCCAGCAGTTCCTACGGGACAGGGCAGGAAGATACGCAGTATTTT. Amino acids: CASSSYGTGQEDTQYF.

V and J are TRBV18 and TRBJ2-7; 8 bases agree with TRBD1. Looked up from germline, CDR1 is KGHSH and CDR2 is LQKENI. V lost 3 bases and J lost 2; bases outside the gene matches: 6. This CDR3 has 15 residues. The CDR3 loop is CASSPPGTGTYEQYF. The DNA of the CDR3 is TGTGCCAGCTCACCCCCCGGGACAGGTACCTACGAGCAGTACTTC.

The rearrangement uses TRBV7-9 and TRBJ1-2, with D possibly matching TRBD1 (5 bases). The CDR3 length is 16 residues. The germline CDR1 and CDR2 sequences are SEHNR and FQNEAQ (reference sequence). The ends were cut back, 5 bases at V and 5 bases at J, with 21 bases in the middle. This chain's CDR3 is CASSPGGSSGGYGYTF. CDR3 nucleotides: TGTGCCAGCAGCCCCGGGGGGTCTTCGGGCGGGTATGGCTACACCTTC.

Details on this clone: The identical CDR3 is also encoded by other nucleotide sequences in the sample. This rearrangement joins TRBV5-1 to TRBJ2-3, with D perhaps TRBD1 (6 bases). V was clipped by 0 bases and J by 3 bases, with 11 bases between them. The CDR3 spans 15 residues. CDR1 and CDR2 from the germline V gene are SGHRS and YFSETQ. DNA of the CDR3: TGCGCCAGCAGCTTGGACAGGGCTAGAACAGATACGCAGTATTTT. This translates into CASSLDRARTDTQYF.

The chain links TRBV18 to TRBJ1-4, with D maybe TRBD1 (5 bases). The CDR3 loop spans 13 amino acids. CDR1 is KGHSH, CDR2 LQKENI, per germline. Trimming left V 5 bases short and J 7 bases short, with 11 bases between. For the CDR3, the DNA is TGTGCCAGCTCATCAGGGTCGGGTGAAAAACTGTTTTTT. It specifies CASSSGSGEKLFF.

The chain's CDR3 is CASSWDLLRGNEQFF. The CDR3 DNA sequence: TGTGCCAGCAGCTGGGACTTACTAAGGGGCAATGAGCAGTTCTTC. The chain employs TRBV3-1 (or the pseudogene TRBV3-2) and TRBJ2-1; weak D call: TRBD2 (6 bases). The CDR3 contains 15 residues. In germline, CDR1 is LGHDT, CDR2 YNNKEL (reference sequence). V was trimmed by 5 bases and J by 6 bases, leaving 17 bases between them.

The chain links TRBV5-5 to TRBJ2-7; no definite D call. The V gene's germline CDR1 is SGHKS and CDR2 YYEKEE (reference sequence). Trimming removed 4 bases from V and 6 bases from J, with 11 bases in between. The CDR3 contains 12 residues. CDR3 protein: CASSPAGSEQYF. The DNA of the CDR3 is TGTGCCAGCAGCCCTGCCGGTTCCGAGCAGTACTTC.

This chain joins TRBV2 and TRBJ1-5; 7 bases are a match to TRBD1. CDR1 SNHLY and CDR2 FYNNEI come from the germline V gene. The junction had 1 base not matched to a gene; V was cut back by 3 bases and J by 2 bases. This CDR3 is 14 amino acids long. The CDR3 reads CASSDGQGNQPQHF. The CDR3 DNA follows: TGTGCCAGCAGTGACGGACAGGGCAATCAGCCCCAGCATTTT.

The chain joins TRBV6-2 or TRBV6-3 to TRBJ1-5; D gene unclear. The CDR3 loop spans 18 amino acids. Trimming stripped 6 bases from V and 0 bases from J, with 21 bases between. Germline assignment: CDR1 MNHEY and CDR2 SVGEGT. The CDR3 nucleotides read TGTGCCAGCAGCCAACGTCCCCGGGAAACTAATAGCAATCAGCCCCAGCATTTT. This translates into CASSQRPRETNSNQPQHF.

The CDR3 nucleotides are TGCGCCAGCAGCCCCGAGCGAGCCTACGAGCAGTACTTC. This encodes CASSPERAYEQYF. The rearrangement joins TRBV4-1 to TRBJ2-7; D is undetermined. Trimming cost V 4 bases and J 2 bases, with 9 bases left between them. Germline CDR1 reads MGHRA; CDR2 reads YSYEKL. This CDR3 is built from 13 residues.

The J gene is TRBJ2-1, the V gene TRBV5-5; TRBD2 matches at 10 bases. Germline CDR1 is SGHKS and CDR2 is YYEKEE (reference sequence). This CDR3 is built from 14 residues. Losses at the gene ends were 5 bases for V and 5 bases for J; bases not matched to a gene: 4. CDR3 DNA sequence: TGTGCCAGCAGGGCTAGCGGGGGACACAATGAGCAGTTCTTC. Translating gives CASRASGGHNEQFF.

This chain joins TRBV5-1 and TRBJ2-5; TRBD2 matches 7 bases. This CDR3 spans 15 amino acids. Germline CDR1 and CDR2: SGHRS and YFSETQ. V trimming: 7 bases; J trimming: 3 bases; junction bases outside the gene matches: 12. This CDR3 reads CASDFTGTMKETQYF. The CDR3 DNA sequence: TGCGCCAGCGATTTCACCGGGACTATGAAAGAGACCCAGTACTTC.

The CDR3 sequence is CASALLGGNTEAFF. CDR3 sequence (DNA): TGTGCTAGTGCCCTCCTGGGAGGGAACACTGAAGCTTTCTTT. The chain links TRBV12-5 to TRBJ1-1; the D is unclear. Germline values: CDR1 LGHNT, CDR2 FRNRAP. The CDR3 is made up of 14 amino acids. The V gene lost 7 bases and the J gene lost 1 base, with 13 bases spanning the gap.

The chain recombines TRBV19 with TRBJ1-6, with D possibly matching TRBD1 (6 bases). Germline V CDR1 and CDR2: LNHDA, SQIVND (reference sequence). V was shortened by 6 bases and J by 5 bases, with 14 bases between the two germline ends. The CDR3 is made up of 15 amino acids. CDR3 in DNA: TGTGCCAGTAGGATTGGACAGATAGATAATTCACCCCTCCACTTT. Amino acids: CASRIGQIDNSPLHF.

The chain recombines TRBV18 with TRBJ2-3; 9 bases match TRBD2. The V and J ends lost 3 bases and 2 bases, in that order; junction bases with no gene match: 9. Germline CDR1 and CDR2: KGHSH and LQKENI. The CDR3 runs 17 residues. CDR3 sequence: CASSPNSAGGTTDTQYF. DNA of the CDR3: TGTGCCAGCTCACCGAATTCAGCGGGGGGAACCACAGATACGCAGTATTTT.

This chain uses TRBV12-5 with TRBJ1-1; D is unclear. The CDR3 covers 16 residues. Trimming removed 2 bases at V and 3 bases at J, with 16 bases between. CDR1 is LGHNT and CDR2 is FRNRAP in the germline V gene. CDR3 bases: TGTGCTAGTGGTTTGTGGCCAGTTACCATGGACACTGAAGCTTTCTTT. It specifies CASGLWPVTMDTEAFF. Looking up the rest from reference TRBV12-5 and TRBJ1-1 gives the full variable domain: DARVTQTPRHKVTEMGQEVTMRCQPILGHNTVFWYRQTMMQGLELLAYFRNRAPLDDSGMPKDRFSAEMPDATLATLKIQPSEPRDSAVYFCASGLWPVTMDTEAFFGQGTRLTVV.

The V call is TRBV5-1, the J call TRBJ2-5; 14 nucleotides align to TRBD2. Trimming cost V 5 bases and J 3 bases; bases outside gene matches: 15. This CDR3 has 19 residues. Germline V gives CDR1 SGHRS, CDR2 YFSETQ. The CDR3 protein is CASSSKPPGLAGDKETQYF. CDR3 sequence (DNA): TGCGCCAGCAGTTCAAAACCTCCGGGACTAGCGGGGGACAAAGAGACCCAGTACTTC.

V is TRBV24-1 and J is TRBJ2-1; 7 nucleotides match TRBD1. In germline, CDR1 is KGHDR, CDR2 SFDVKD. V lost 2 bases to trimming and J lost 4 bases; unmatched junction nucleotides: 7. This CDR3 comprises 16 residues. CDR3 in amino acids: CATSDSGTAAYNEQFF. DNA of the CDR3: TGTGCCACCAGTGATTCCGGGACAGCGGCATACAATGAGCAGTTCTTC.

The chain recombines TRBV5-1 with TRBJ2-3; 8 bases are shared with TRBD2. From germline, CDR1 is SGHRS and CDR2 YFSETQ. V gave up 2 bases and J gave up 1 base; unmatched junction bases: 0. This CDR3 is built from 14 residues. The CDR3 nucleotides read TGCGCCAGCAGCTTAGCGGGGGGCACAGATACGCAGTATTTT. Translated: CASSLAGGTDTQYF.

The chain links TRBV4-2 to TRBJ2-2; maybe TRBD2 (6 bases). With 4 bases removed from V and 5 bases from J, the gap between germline ends came to 14 bases. Germline assignment: CDR1 LGHNA and CDR2 YNFKEQ. This CDR3 has 15 amino acids. CDR3 in DNA: TGTGCCAGCAGCCTGGGACTGCAAAATACCGGGGAGCTGTTTTTT. Protein product: CASSLGLQNTGELFF.

The rearrangement links TRBV2 to TRBJ2-1, with TRBD1 matching over 9 bases. CDR3 size: 14 residues. J lost 3 bases, V lost 10 bases, and 7 bases had no gene match. The germline V gene encodes CDR1 SNHLY and CDR2 FYNNEI. DNA of the CDR3: TGTGCCACGGAGAGGGACAGGGTCTACAATGAGCAGTTCTTC. It yields the protein CATERDRVYNEQFF.

The chain has TRBV2 and TRBJ1-5; D perhaps matches TRBD1 (6 bases). Germline V gene data show CDR1 as SNHLY and CDR2 as FYNNEI. The CDR3 sequence is 14 residues long. The V end was cut by 6 bases, the J end by 6 bases, with 15 bases between. The DNA for the CDR3 is TGTGCCAGCAGCCACAGGGAAGTCGGTCAGCCCCAGCATTTT. Translation: CASSHREVGQPQHF.

CDR3 bases: TGTGCCAGCAGGTTAGACAGGGGGCAAGGCTATGGCTACACCTTC. Its translation: CASRLDRGQGYGYTF. This chain uses TRBV6-5 with TRBJ1-2, with TRBD1 matching 10 bases. The trim removed 6 bases at V and 4 bases at J, leaving 8 bases unmatched. CDR1 and CDR2 (germline): MNHEY, SVGAGI. The CDR3 runs to 15 residues.

The V gene is TRBV15, the J gene TRBJ2-1; 11 bases map to TRBD2. J was trimmed by 6 bases and V by 3 bases; bases with no gene match: 4. Germline loops: CDR1 LNHNV, CDR2 YYDKDF (reference sequence). CDR3 size: 15 residues. CDR3 DNA: TGTGCCACCAGCAGCTCTAGCGGGGGGATCAATGAGCAGTTCTTC. It codes for CATSSSSGGINEQFF.